The clone carrying this TCR beta chain was picked up one time. The repertoire was sequenced with immunoSEQ multiplex PCR; TCRdb's copy has only in-frame clones and lacks some. The sample holds about 73,000 clones; 93% are singletons and the top ten take 0.25%. The data belong to a study of technical replicates of blood from several donors. V shed 3 bases and J shed 5 bases, with 7 bases lying between them. The length of the CDR3 is 12 residues. Germline values: CDR1 ENHRY, CDR2 SYGVKD. The clonotype comes from a human donor in good health. Source material: T cells isolated from PBMCs. The gene calls are TRBV10-3 and TRBJ1-1; D is undetermined. The chain's CDR3 is CAISDPLTEAFF. The CDR3 DNA sequence: TGTGCCATCAGTGACCCGTTGACTGAAGCTTTCTTT.